This is a list of T cell receptor beta chains from one sample in a study of blood T cells in healthy people across ages. Using its own MiXCR run on the 5' RACE reads, TCRdb lists one record per CDR3 protein. This table holds approximately 600,000 distinct CDR3 sequences, roughly 53% found once. Sequencing input: blood. The receptors derive from a man in his 60s in good health. CDR3s include the opening cysteine and the closing phenylalanine or tryptophan. Fields, in order: CDR3 length, clone size, V gene, J gene, D gene, CDR3 DNA, CDR3 protein. The D gene is left open where the match is weak. Clone size is not always given. Where it is, it says once, few, many or a class for expanded clones.

>16|few|TRBV5-1|TRBJ2-1|TRBD2
TGCGCCAGCAGCTCTGAACTAGCGGGCCGGTACAATGAGCAGTTCTTC
CASSSELAGRYNEQFF
>15|-|TRBV12-3/TRBV12-4|TRBJ1-2|TRBD1
TGTGCCAGCAGTTTAGGGCAGGGGGGCAGCTATGGCTACACCTTC
CASSLGQGGSYGYTF
>16|-|TRBV29-1|TRBJ2-3|-
TGCAGCGTTGACCCCCGACAGGGAGGGTCTCTAGGTACGCAGTATTTT
CSVDPRQGGSLGTQYF
>17|-|TRBV5-1|TRBJ2-3|TRBD2
TGCGCCAGCAGTACCGCGGGGACTAGCGGGGATACAGATACGCAGTATTTT
CASSTAGTSGDTDTQYF
>15|-|TRBV10-3|TRBJ2-7|-
TGTGCCATCAGTGATCCAGGGGCTTACTCCTACGAGCAGTACTTC
CAISDPGAYSYEQYF
>14|many|TRBV28|TRBJ2-3|-
TGTGCCAGCAGTCCGCCCGGGTCCACAGATACGCAGTATTTT
CASSPPGSTDTQYF
>15|-|TRBV2|TRBJ1-2|TRBD1
TGTGCCACTCCGGGACAGGGTAGTCCTAACTATGGCTACACCTTC
CATPGQGSPNYGYTF
>15|-|TRBV2|TRBJ2-2|-
TGTGCCAGCAGTGAATTAGGACTGAACACCGGGGAGCTGTTTTTT
CASSELGLNTGELFF
>14|-|TRBV3-1|TRBJ1-2|-
TGTGCCAGCAGCCAAGTTGAGGCTAACTATGGCTACACCTTC
CASSQVEANYGYTF
>14|-|TRBV7-9|TRBJ1-2|-
TGTGCCAGCAGCTTAGACCTTATAAACTATGGCTACACCTTC
CASSLDLINYGYTF
>14|few|TRBV28|TRBJ2-4|-
TGTGCCAGCAGTTTGGCAGGGTCCAAAAACATTCAGTACTTC
CASSLAGSKNIQYF
>14|many|TRBV15|TRBJ2-7|-
TGTGCCACCAGCAGAGATCCCGGTGCCTACGAGCAGTACTTC
CATSRDPGAYEQYF
>15|-|TRBV3-1|TRBJ1-2|-
TGTGCCAGCAGCCAAGATCACCGAACTAGCTATGGCTACACCTTC
CASSQDHRTSYGYTF
>17|many|TRBV5-6|TRBJ2-5|-
TGTGCCAGCAGCTTGGCCGGGACTCCGGCCCGCCAAGAGACCCAGTACTTC
CASSLAGTPARQETQYF
>14|-|TRBV20-1|TRBJ2-7|TRBD1
TGCAGTGCTAGAGATGGGACAGGAACCTACGAGCAGTACTTC
CSARDGTGTYEQYF
>18|-|TRBV6-5|TRBJ2-5|TRBD2
TGTGCCAGCAGTTATGGCCCTGGAGCGGGACTAAGGAGGGAGACCCAGTACTTC
CASSYGPGAGLRRETQYF
>11|-|TRBV29-1|TRBJ2-7|-
TGCAGCGCCGCGGGGGCATACGAGCAGTACTTC
CSAAGAYEQYF
>15|-|TRBV4-2|TRBJ1-2|-
TGTGCCAGCAGCCAATTGTCAGGCGTTAACTATGGCTACACCTTC
CASSQLSGVNYGYTF
>13|-|TRBV19|TRBJ2-5|TRBD2
TGTGCCAGCGGAGGGACTACCCAAGAGACCCAGTACTTC
CASGGTTQETQYF
>17|few|TRBV27|TRBJ1-2|TRBD1
TGTGCCAGCAGTTCCCTCCTGGACAGGGGGCGCGATTATGGCTACACCTTC
CASSSLLDRGRDYGYTF
>15|-|TRBV12-3/TRBV12-4|TRBJ2-1|-
TGTGCCAGCAGTTTAATCGCGACGGTGGATAGTGAGCAGTTCTTC
CASSLIATVDSEQFF
>15|-|TRBV20-1|TRBJ2-1|TRBD1
TGCAGTGCCCCGCTGCGGGACAGGGGGGGGAATGAGCAGTTCTTC
CSAPLRDRGGNEQFF